The T cell receptor beta chain described here comes from a study of OX40 agonist ivuxolimab in advanced cancers. Sequenced by immunoSEQ multiplex PCR; TCRdb stores in-frame clones only, minus some. The sample yields 45,000 or so clones, 65% to 85% seen once. Study findings and constraints: In the 0.1-3.0 mg/kg groups, partial responders showed among the lowest expansion. The antigens recognized by the expanded peripheral T cells, that is their antigen specificity, were not determined. CD4+ and CD8+ blood T cells expanded clonally by week 6 at 0.1 to 3.0 mg/kg.

With regard to this clone: Its matching antigen is unknown. Being one base from a much bigger clone, this may be a read error.

This receptor was obtained from an adult with an advanced solid tumor such as melanoma, head and neck, liver or kidney cancer. The input for sequencing was CD4+ or CD8+ T cells sorted from blood, taken in a trial of the OX40 agonist ivuxolimab.

CDR3 DNA sequence: TGTGCCAGCAGGGAGAACACTGAAGCTTTCTTT. This gives the protein CASRENTEAFF. The chain employs TRBV6-5 and TRBJ1-1; D remains unclear. Germline CDR1 is MNHEY and CDR2 is SVGAGI. V was trimmed by 6 bases and J by 1 base, leaving 3 bases between them. This CDR3 is built from 11 residues.